The 27 T cell receptor beta chains reported below all come from one sample, sequenced in a study of blood T cell repertoires in COVID-19. Using immunoSEQ multiplex PCR, the repertoire was profiled, and TCRdb retains in-frame clones only, with some absent. The table records roughly 97,000 clones, 70% to 85% of them present only once. The specimen was peripheral blood. Receptors were obtained from a man aged 65 to 79 with acute or convalescent COVID-19.

J is TRBJ1-1 and V is TRBV18; D not resolved. The CDR3 is 15 amino acids. Germline CDR1 reads KGHSH; CDR2 reads LQKENI. The ends were cut back, 3 bases at V and 3 bases at J, with 14 bases in the middle. Here the CDR3 DNA reads TGTGCCAGCTCACCCTGGAGGGCCACGGACACTGAAGCTTTCTTT. Residues: CASSPWRATDTEAFF. Using reference TRBV18 and TRBJ1-1 for the parts outside the CDR3, the full variable domain is NAGVMQNPRHLVRRRGQEARLRCSPMKGHSHVYWYRQLPEEGLKFMVYLQKENIIDESGMPKERFSAEFPKEGPSILRIQQVVRGDSAAYFCASSPWRATDTEAFFGQGTRLTVV.

In this sample, this clone turned up a few times. This sequence joins TRBV6-2 or TRBV6-3 and TRBJ1-1; a weak D match, TRBD1 (6 bases). The germline V gene encodes CDR1 MNHEY and CDR2 SVGEGT. The CDR3 runs 15 residues. V lost 5 bases, J lost 0 bases, and 13 bases lay in between. CDR3 residues: CASSLTGFMNTEAFF. CDR3 sequence (DNA): TGTGCCAGCAGTCTAACAGGGTTCATGAACACTGAAGCTTTCTTT.

V gene TRBV7-8 combines with J gene TRBJ2-3; TRBD2 agrees at 9 bases. The CDR3 consists of 16 residues. The J segment lost 0 bases and the V segment lost 3 bases, leaving 4 bases of the junction unmatched. Germline values: CDR1 SGHVS, CDR2 FQNEAQ. The CDR3 coding sequence is TGTGCCAGCAGCTTGCTAGCGGGAACTAGCACAGATACGCAGTATTTT. Amino acid sequence: CASSLLAGTSTDTQYF.

The gene calls are TRBV29-1 and TRBJ2-3; 8 nucleotides align to TRBD2. V shed 5 bases, J shed 5 bases, and the junction held 12 bases outside the gene matches. This CDR3 region has 15 residues. Germline-derived CDR1 and CDR2 are SQVTM and ANQGSEA. CDR3 bases: TGCAGCGTTTCTGGGACGGGGGGGCCGGTAGATACGCAGTATTTT. It is translated as CSVSGTGGPVDTQYF.

The V call is TRBV24-1, the J call TRBJ1-5; D gene ambiguous. The germline V and J ends were trimmed by 7 bases and 2 bases, with 14 bases remaining between them. The CDR3 loop spans 15 amino acids. Germline V gives CDR1 KGHDR, CDR2 SFDVKD. The CDR3 sequence: CATSESGTGNQPQHF. CDR3 sequence (DNA): TGTGCCACCAGCGAGTCGGGAACTGGCAATCAGCCCCAGCATTTT.

J is TRBJ1-4 and V is TRBV19, with a tentative D call TRBD1 (6 bases). The CDR3 extends over 15 amino acids. Germline V lookup: CDR1 LNHDA, CDR2 SQIVND (reference sequence). Trimming took 6 bases from V and 3 from J, leaving 14 bases between them. The CDR3 is CASSSTGRPNEKLFF. The CDR3 nucleotides read TGTGCCAGTAGCTCAACAGGGCGCCCTAATGAAAAACTGTTTTTT. Filled out from reference TRBV19 and TRBJ1-4, the complete variable domain reads DGGITQSPKYLFRKEGQNVTLSCEQNLNHDAMYWYRQDPGQGLRLIYYSQIVNDFQKGDIAEGYSVSREKKESFPLTVTSAQKNPTAFYLCASSSTGRPNEKLFFGSGTQLSVL.

The chain employs TRBV5-1 and TRBJ1-5; 8 bases fit TRBD1. Germline V CDR1 and CDR2: SGHRS, YFSETQ. The CDR3 totals 15 residues. The V segment lost 3 bases and the J segment 0 bases; nucleotides outside the gene matches: 2. Here the CDR3 reads CASSSTGDSNQPQHF. The CDR3, as DNA: TGCGCCAGCAGCTCGACAGGGGATAGCAATCAGCCCCAGCATTTT.

V usage is TRBV19 and J usage is TRBJ1-1; 7 nucleotides line up with TRBD1. Germline loops: CDR1 LNHDA, CDR2 SQIVND (reference sequence). The CDR3 consists of 23 residues. Trimming cost V 2 bases and J 0 bases; bases outside gene matches: 27. In DNA, the CDR3 is TGTGCCAGTAGTATATATCTGGGGGCACGGGACTTGCAGAAGGGGGCACTGAACACTGAAGCTTTCTTT. Translated, it gives CASSIYLGARDLQKGALNTEAFF.

The chain carries TRBV28 and TRBJ1-2; 8 bases align to TRBD1. Losses at the gene ends were 6 bases for V and 4 bases for J; bases not matched to a gene: 16. The CDR3 is made up of 17 amino acids. Germline V gives CDR1 MDHEN, CDR2 SYDVKM. CDR3 DNA sequence: TGTGCCAGCAGCCAAAGGCAGACAGGGGCGCTTGGCTATGGCTACACCTTC. Its translation is CASSQRQTGALGYGYTF.

V usage is TRBV20-1 and J usage is TRBJ1-1; possible D gene TRBD1, 5 bases. The germline CDR1 and CDR2 sequences are DFQATT and SNEGSKA (reference sequence). The CDR3 is 8 amino acids. Trimming cost V 6 bases and J 14 bases, with 10 bases left between them. CDR3: CSAGRGFF. In DNA, the CDR3 is TGCAGTGCCGGGAGGGGCTTCTTT.

The chain couples TRBV7-9 to TRBJ2-1; 9 nucleotides match TRBD1. V trimming: 9 bases; J trimming: 10 bases; junction bases outside the gene matches: 13. Per the germline V gene, CDR1 is SEHNR and CDR2 is FQNEAQ (reference sequence). The CDR3 has 14 amino acids. Written as DNA, the CDR3 is TGTGCCAGGGTAGCCGGGACAGGGAGGGGCGAGCAGTTCTTC. Its translation is CARVAGTGRGEQFF.

This clone has at least ten counts. The chain employs TRBV5-4 and TRBJ1-3; 7 bases are shared with TRBD1. This CDR3 is built from 14 residues. Germline lookup yields CDR1 SGHNT and CDR2 YYREEE (reference sequence). V lost 4 bases and J lost 5; bases outside the gene matches: 6. This chain's CDR3 is CASSLDRSRNTIYF. CDR3 DNA sequence: TGTGCCAGCAGCCTGGACAGGTCTAGAAACACCATATATTTT.

This clone was detected a few times. V is TRBV24-1 and J is TRBJ1-2, with 10 bases matching TRBD1. Germline loops: CDR1 KGHDR, CDR2 SFDVKD. V was pared by 4 bases and J by 4 bases, with 2 bases of the junction left unmatched. The CDR3 totals 14 residues. The DNA of the CDR3 is TGTGCCACCAGTGACCGGGACAGGGGCTATGGCTACACCTTC. It translates to CATSDRDRGYGYTF.

J is TRBJ1-6 and V is TRBV15; 10 bases are shared with TRBD1. This CDR3 is 17 amino acids long. V trimming: 8 bases; J trimming: 3 bases; junction bases outside the gene matches: 10. Germline V CDR1 and CDR2: LNHNV, YYDKDF (reference sequence). This chain's CDR3 is CATSPGRDRGYNSPLHF. CDR3 sequence (DNA): TGTGCCACCTCCCCAGGAAGGGACAGGGGCTATAATTCACCCCTCCACTTT.

This chain links TRBV6-4 with TRBJ1-5, with a weak D call TRBD1 (5 bases). The CDR3 runs 13 residues. Germline lookup yields CDR1 MRHNA and CDR2 SNTAGT. Trimming took 5 bases from V and 3 from J, leaving 8 bases between them. The CDR3 sequence: CASSRQFNQPQHF. Here the CDR3 DNA reads TGTGCCAGCAGTCGACAGTTCAATCAGCCCCAGCATTTT.

J is TRBJ1-2 and V is TRBV18; D may be TRBD1 (5 bases). The CDR3 sequence is 14 residues long. Germline V CDR1 and CDR2: KGHSH, LQKENI. The germline V and J ends were trimmed by 6 bases and 2 bases, with 13 bases remaining between them. The CDR3 sequence is CASSSAQGNYGYTF. The CDR3, as DNA: TGTGCCAGCTCGTCAGCCCAGGGAAACTATGGCTACACCTTC. Drawing the rest from reference TRBV18 and TRBJ1-2, the complete variable domain is NAGVMQNPRHLVRRRGQEARLRCSPMKGHSHVYWYRQLPEEGLKFMVYLQKENIIDESGMPKERFSAEFPKEGPSILRIQQVVRGDSAAYFCASSSAQGNYGYTFGSGTRLTVV.

The chain couples TRBV5-5 to TRBJ1-3, with D unclear. The CDR3 is 18 residues long. The germline gives CDR1 SGHKS, CDR2 YYEKEE (reference sequence). Trimming removed 3 bases at V and 0 bases at J, with 19 bases between. CDR3 coding DNA: TGTGCCAGCAGCTCAACAAACCCCAACAGCGGCTCTGGAAACACCATATATTTT. Translating it yields CASSSTNPNSGSGNTIYF.

J is TRBJ2-1 and V is TRBV19, with 8 bases aligning to TRBD2. After removal of 1 base from V and 4 bases from J, the junction contained 6 bases not matched to a gene. The CDR3 totals 16 residues. Germline values: CDR1 LNHDA, CDR2 SQIVND (reference sequence). CDR3 in amino acids: CASSIGASGPYNEQFF. The DNA for the CDR3 is TGTGCCAGTAGTATAGGGGCTAGCGGGCCGTACAATGAGCAGTTCTTC.

The J gene is TRBJ1-1, the V gene TRBV28; TRBD1 matches 7 bases. The CDR3 is made up of 15 amino acids. V lost 7 bases to trimming and J lost 5 bases; unmatched junction nucleotides: 13. Germline lookup yields CDR1 MDHEN and CDR2 SYDVKM. CDR3 region: CASTNRGPLLTEAFF. Written as DNA, the CDR3 is TGTGCCAGCACAAACAGGGGTCCTCTTTTAACTGAAGCTTTCTTT.

The sample holds a few counts of this clone. This rearrangement joins TRBV7-3 to TRBJ2-7; a possible D gene is TRBD1 (6 bases). The CDR3 runs 14 residues. CDR1 is SGHTA, CDR2 FQGTGA, per germline. The V and J ends lost 0 bases and 3 bases respectively, with 9 bases between them. In nucleotides, the CDR3 is TGTGCCAGCAGCTTAACGAGAGGGGGCTACGAGCAGTACTTC. Its translation is CASSLTRGGYEQYF.

The chain joins TRBV6-2 or TRBV6-3 to TRBJ1-4; 8 bases match TRBD1. The CDR3 has 15 residues. Losses at the gene ends were 6 bases for V and 7 bases for J; bases not matched to a gene: 10. Germline CDR1 MNHEY, CDR2 SVGEGT. The CDR3 protein is CASSLSGTGGEKLFF. CDR3 coding DNA: TGTGCCAGCAGCCTCTCCGGGACAGGAGGTGAAAAACTGTTTTTT.

The rearrangement links TRBV14 to TRBJ1-6; D ambiguous. V shed 0 bases and J shed 7 bases, with 13 bases lying between them. Germline CDR1 SGHDN, CDR2 FVKESK. CDR3 length: 16 residues. Here the CDR3 reads CASSQDLRVTNSPLHF. The CDR3 DNA follows: TGTGCCAGCAGCCAAGATCTTCGGGTGACGAATTCACCCCTCCACTTT.

This rearrangement joins TRBV9 to TRBJ2-2; tentatively, D is TRBD2 (5 bases). Trimming removed 0 bases from V and 2 bases from J, with 11 bases in between. Per the germline V gene, CDR1 is SGDLS and CDR2 is YYNGEE. CDR3 length equals 16 residues. The CDR3 nucleotides read TGTGCCAGCAGCGTAGGTGGCAGCGGAAACACCGGGGAGCTGTTTTTT. Translated: CASSVGGSGNTGELFF. Based on the CDR3 plus reference TRBV9 and TRBJ2-2, the full variable domain is DSGVTQTPKHLITATGQRVTLRCSPRSGDLSVYWYQQSLDQGLQFLIQYYNGEERAKGNILERFSAQQFPDLHSELNLSSLELGDSALYFCASSVGGSGNTGELFFGEGSRLTVL.

V usage is TRBV5-1 and J usage is TRBJ2-1, with 8 bases that match TRBD1. V gave up 4 bases and J gave up 5 bases; unmatched junction bases: 5. The CDR3 extends over 14 amino acids. The germline CDR1 and CDR2 sequences are SGHRS and YFSETQ. CDR3 nucleotides: TGCGCCAGCAGCAACCGACAGGGGAACAATGAGCAGTTCTTC. It encodes CASSNRQGNNEQFF. The complete variable domain, with remaining parts taken from reference TRBV5-1 and TRBJ2-1, reads KAGVTQTPRYLIKTRGQQVTLSCSPISGHRSVSWYQQTPGQGLQFLFEYFSETQRNKGNFPGRFSGRQFSNSRSEMNVSTLELGDSALYLCASSNRQGNNEQFFGPGTRLTVL.

V is TRBV5-1 and J is TRBJ2-3; 11 positions match TRBD2. The CDR3 loop spans 16 amino acids. The V gene's germline CDR1 is SGHRS and CDR2 YFSETQ. Trimming at V came to 4 bases and at J to 1 base, leaving 5 bases not matched to a gene. The CDR3 DNA follows: TGCGCCAGCAGCCCACAACTAGCGGGGGGCACAGATACGCAGTATTTT. It specifies CASSPQLAGGTDTQYF.

This rearrangement joins TRBV6-5 to TRBJ1-5; 7 bases map to TRBD1. This CDR3 spans 12 amino acids. Trimming cost V 7 bases and J 5 bases; bases outside gene matches: 2. CDR1 and CDR2 from the germline V gene are MNHEY and SVGAGI. The CDR3 sequence is CASKTGDQPQHF. The CDR3 region has the DNA TGTGCCAGCAAAACAGGGGATCAGCCCCAGCATTTT.

The chain combines TRBV7-9 with TRBJ2-1; D is perhaps TRBD2 (5 bases). With 4 bases removed from V and 2 bases from J, the gap between germline ends came to 12 bases. Germline loops: CDR1 SEHNR, CDR2 FQNEAQ (reference sequence). This CDR3 has 15 amino acids. Written as DNA, the CDR3 is TGTGCCAGCAGCTCCAGCGGACGAACCTACAATGAGCAGTTCTTC. This gives the protein CASSSSGRTYNEQFF.